This T cell receptor beta chain was observed in a study of CD8 T cells in ankylosing spondylitis. Study-wide results and limits: Prior literature has documented some motif variants in synovial fluid and blood from reactive arthritis. Clones linked to disease were reported to show significant enrichment in matched ankylosing spondylitis synovial fluid.

Each TCR beta library was made by quantitative 5'-RACE that incorporated molecular barcodes. TCRdb re-derived calls from the 5' RACE reads in MiXCR, one entry per CDR3 protein. The table records 200,000 to 250,000 distinct CDR3 sequences, around 8% of them present only once. The CDR3 consists of 12 residues. V gave up 6 bases and J gave up 11 bases, with 14 bases separating them. Germline V gene data show CDR1 as MNHEY and CDR2 as SVGAGI. This clonotype turned up a few times. Its antigen remains unidentified. The sample comprised blood, either unsorted or a sorted T cell fraction (not recorded which). The rearrangement joins TRBV6-5 to TRBJ2-1, with a possible D match to TRBD2 (5 bases). The receptor comes from a female donor with ankylosing spondylitis or in good health (not recorded which). This CDR3 reads CASSSDLGKQFF. The CDR3 bases are TGTGCCAGCAGCTCGGACTTGGGGAAGCAGTTCTTC.